This T cell receptor (beta chain) was captured in a study of control samples from healthy donors and cancer patients. This clone was observed a handful of times. TCRdb keeps only in-frame clones here, not all; method: immunoSEQ multiplex PCR. The table lists approximately 110,000 clones, more than 85% of them singletons. V was clipped by 0 bases and J by 3 bases, with 6 bases between them. Germline assignment: CDR1 KGHSH and CDR2 LQKENI. The CDR3 contains 14 residues. The clonotype comes from a woman aged 45-65 years in good health. V gene TRBV18 combines with J gene TRBJ1-5; D unresolved. The sequenced material came from blood. The CDR3 DNA reads TGTGCCAGCTCACCACCGGGAACCAATCAGCCCCAGCATTTT. Its translation is CASSPPGTNQPQHF.